This entry concerns a single T cell receptor (beta chain). Its target is not known. This sample was taken from a study of T-cell memory formation after mild COVID-19. Study results and caveats: CD4/CD8 balance characterized clones contracting day 15 to 85, and CD4+ skew characterized later expanders.

TCRdb redid the calling of the 5' RACE reads with MiXCR, one entry per CDR3 protein. The sample records roughly 50,000 distinct CDR3 sequences, 8% to 10% being singletons. This receptor was taken from a man between 18 and 29 years old who had mild COVID-19 (a few samples of this study predate the infection). Cell type and time point are not known. Material: PBMCs or a T cell subset sorted from them (not recorded which).

CDR3 sequence reads: CASSGGRLAGASNEQFF. As DNA, the CDR3 is TGTGCCAGCAGCGGGGGACGGCTAGCGGGGGCAAGCAATGAGCAGTTCTTC. The chain uses TRBV9 and TRBJ2-1; 10 nucleotides align to TRBD2. Germline CDR1 and CDR2: SGDLS and YYNGEE. This CDR3 spans 17 amino acids. With 3 bases clipped from V and 6 bases from J, the junction kept 12 bases outside the gene matches.